This paragraph covers one T cell receptor (beta chain) sequence. DNA at roughly 0.2 ug, 25,000 to 35,000 T cell genomes, went into sorted-subset replicate PCRs. Generated by immunoSEQ multiplex PCR, the TCRdb table keeps only in-frame clones and is missing some. The table shows some 500,000 clones, with about 96% occurring only once. A CD45RA-negative memory subset and a CD45RA+ naive subset were separated from the CD4+ cells. Germline CDR1 MDHEN, CDR2 SYDVKM. This CDR3 is 11 amino acids long. Trimming took 7 bases from V and 1 from J, leaving 4 bases between them. The sample comes from a study of shared clonotypes between healthy human individuals. Study context: Per donor, three plates held CD4 naive cells, three held CD4 memory, two held CD8 naive and one held CD8 memory.

Sequenced: naive CD4+ T cells sorted from blood. Subset: CD45RA+ positively selected. The V gene is TRBV28, the J gene TRBJ1-1; D not resolved. The sequence came from a woman in her 30s in good health. In DNA form, the CDR3 reads TGTGCCAGCAAGACGAACACTGAAGCTTTCTTT. Its protein is CASKTNTEAFF.